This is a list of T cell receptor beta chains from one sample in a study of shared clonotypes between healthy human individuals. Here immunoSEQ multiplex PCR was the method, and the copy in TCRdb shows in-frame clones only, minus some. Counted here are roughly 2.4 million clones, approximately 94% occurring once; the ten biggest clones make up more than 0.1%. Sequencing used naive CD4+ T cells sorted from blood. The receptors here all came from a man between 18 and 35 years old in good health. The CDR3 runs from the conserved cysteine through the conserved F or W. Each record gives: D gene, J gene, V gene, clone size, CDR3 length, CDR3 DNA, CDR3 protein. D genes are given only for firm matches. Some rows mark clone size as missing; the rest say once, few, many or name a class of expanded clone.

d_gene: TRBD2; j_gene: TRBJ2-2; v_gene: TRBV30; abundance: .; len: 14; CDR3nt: TGTGCCTGGTCGACTAGCGCGAACACCGGGGAGCTGTTTTTT; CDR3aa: CAWSTSANTGELFF
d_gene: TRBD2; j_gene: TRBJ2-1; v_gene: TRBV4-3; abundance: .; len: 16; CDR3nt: TGCGCCAGCAGCCGTACCGGGACTAGAGATTACAATGAGCAGTTCTTC; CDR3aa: CASSRTGTRDYNEQFF
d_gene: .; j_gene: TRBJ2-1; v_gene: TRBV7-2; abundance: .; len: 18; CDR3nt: TGTGCCAGCAGCTTTCAGGCAGGCCTTATTAGCGGTGGAAATGAGCAGTTCTTC; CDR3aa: CASSFQAGLISGGNEQFF
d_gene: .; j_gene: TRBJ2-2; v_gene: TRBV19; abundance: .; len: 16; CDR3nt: TGTGCCAGTAGTATATCTAAGGGAAGGAACACCGGGGAGCTGTTTTTT; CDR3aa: CASSISKGRNTGELFF
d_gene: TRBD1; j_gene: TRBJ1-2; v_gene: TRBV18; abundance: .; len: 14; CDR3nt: TGTGCCAGCTCACCAGGGACAGGCCCCTATGGCTACACCTTC; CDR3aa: CASSPGTGPYGYTF
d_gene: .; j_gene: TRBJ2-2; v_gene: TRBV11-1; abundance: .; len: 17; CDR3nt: TGTGCCAGCAGCTTATGGTCGGGTAGAGCCAACACCGGGGAGCTGTTTTTT; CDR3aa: CASSLWSGRANTGELFF
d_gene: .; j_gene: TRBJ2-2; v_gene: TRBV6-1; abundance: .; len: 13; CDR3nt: TGTGCCAGTGGTCGGGAAAACACCGGGGAGCTGTTTTTT; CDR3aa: CASGRENTGELFF
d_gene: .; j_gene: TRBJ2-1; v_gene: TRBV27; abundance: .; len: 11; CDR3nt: TGTGCCTCCCCACAGGGATATGAGCAGTTCTTC; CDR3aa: CASPQGYEQFF
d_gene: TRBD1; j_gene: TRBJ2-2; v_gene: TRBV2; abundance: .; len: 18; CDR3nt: TGTGCCAGCAGTGAAATCAGTCGGGGACAGGCGCTACCCGGGGAGCTGTTTTTT; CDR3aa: CASSEISRGQALPGELFF
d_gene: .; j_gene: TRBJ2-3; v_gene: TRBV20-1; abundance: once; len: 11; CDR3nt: TGCAGTGCCCAGAGGGCAGATACGCAGTATTTT; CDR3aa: CSAQRADTQYF
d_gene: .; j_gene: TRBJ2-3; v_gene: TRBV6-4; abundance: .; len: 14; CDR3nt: TGTGCCAGCAGTGACTCGAAGGTTGGGTCAACGCAGTATTTT; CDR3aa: CASSDSKVGSTQYF
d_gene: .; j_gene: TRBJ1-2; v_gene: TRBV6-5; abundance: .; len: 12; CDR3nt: TGTGCCAGCAGCCAGGATGCCTATGGCTACACCTTC; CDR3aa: CASSQDAYGYTF
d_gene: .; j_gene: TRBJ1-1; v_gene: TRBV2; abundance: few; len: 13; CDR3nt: TGTGCCAGCAGTGTCGGGGCAAACACTGAAGCTTTCTTT; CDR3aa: CASSVGANTEAFF
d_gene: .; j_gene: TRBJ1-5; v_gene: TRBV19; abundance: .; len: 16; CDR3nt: TGTGCCAGTAGTATGATTGGGCAGGCGCTAAATCAGCCCCAGCATTTT; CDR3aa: CASSMIGQALNQPQHF
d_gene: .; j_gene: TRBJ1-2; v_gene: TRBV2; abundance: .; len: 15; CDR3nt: TGTGCCAGCAGCCCTCGGCCGAGTCCCCTCTATGGCTACACCTTC; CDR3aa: CASSPRPSPLYGYTF
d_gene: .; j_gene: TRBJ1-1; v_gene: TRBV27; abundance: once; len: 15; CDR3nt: TGTGCCACCCAGAGGTTAGAAGGTTTGAACACTGAAGCTTTCTTT; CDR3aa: CATQRLEGLNTEAFF
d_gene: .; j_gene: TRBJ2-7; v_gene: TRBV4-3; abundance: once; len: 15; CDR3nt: TGCGCCAGCAGCCAAGTAGTGAACAGCCCCTACGAGCAGTACTTC; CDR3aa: CASSQVVNSPYEQYF
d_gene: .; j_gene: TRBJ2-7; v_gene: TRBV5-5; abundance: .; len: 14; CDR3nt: TGTGCCAGCAGCCCGACAGCTGAGGGCTACGAGCAGTACTTC; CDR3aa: CASSPTAEGYEQYF
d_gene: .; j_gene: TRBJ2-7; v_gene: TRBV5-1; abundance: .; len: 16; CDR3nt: TGCGCCAGCAGCTTGGCCGGGGGACAGATTCCCTACGAGCAGTACTTC; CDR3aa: CASSLAGGQIPYEQYF
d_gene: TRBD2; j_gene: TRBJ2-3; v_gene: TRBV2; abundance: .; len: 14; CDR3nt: TGTGCCAGCAGGGTTAGCGGGAGCGGAGATACGCAGTATTTT; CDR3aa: CASRVSGSGDTQYF